The following is a T cell receptor (beta chain) sequence with its context. Its cognate antigen is unknown. The sample belongs to a study of beta chain features in type 1 diabetes. Study-wide results and limits: Researchers report that Type 1 diabetes patients had moderately but significantly shorter TCRB CDR3s across all four CD4+ subsets.

Since all of the isolated RNA was reverse transcribed, expressed TCRB transcripts were what got sequenced. Sequencing was performed with immunoSEQ multiplex PCR; in TCRdb, only in-frame clones are kept and a portion is missing. Of about 170,000 clones in the sample, approximately 7.8% were seen once. Germline V gene data show CDR1 as SGHVS and CDR2 as FQNEAQ. CDR3 length: 15 amino acids. V gave up 3 bases and J gave up 3 bases, with 14 bases separating them. The sequence was obtained from a woman aged 40 to 50 with type 1 diabetes. The sample taken for sequencing was central memory CD4+ T cells from blood. The genes are TRBV7-8 and TRBJ1-1; a weak D match, TRBD1 (5 bases). CDR3 sequence: CASSFDGGGDTEAFF. The CDR3, as DNA: TGTGCCAGCAGCTTCGACGGGGGAGGGGACACTGAAGCTTTCTTT.